Shown below are 14 T cell receptor beta chains from a single sample sequenced in a study of molecular identifiers for immune sequencing clone quantification. TCRdb redid the calling of the PCR reads with MiXCR, one entry per CDR3 protein. The sample has over 600,000 distinct CDR3 sequences, just under 20% seen once. The sequencing input was naive CD8+ T cells from blood, with Jurkat cell RNA spiked in. As for subset: FACS-sorted CD8+CD4-CCR7+CD45RA+ naive T cells. These TCRs come from a human donor in good health. Some libraries in this study had Jurkat cell RNA spiked in.

The table lists this clonotype with many counts. This sequence joins TRBV20-1 and TRBJ1-5; D unclear. Germline CDR1 DFQATT, CDR2 SNEGSKA (reference sequence). The ends were cut back, 1 base at V and 4 bases at J, with 11 bases in the middle. The CDR3 is made up of 14 amino acids. CDR3 in amino acids: CSARVQVENQPQHF. CDR3 sequence (DNA): TGCAGTGCTAGAGTTCAGGTGGAAAATCAGCCCCAGCATTTT.

Points on this clonotype: A read error is possible here, since a much larger clone lies one base away. The V call is TRBV19, the J call TRBJ1-5; perhaps TRBD1 as D (5 bases). The CDR3 runs 12 residues. V shed 11 bases and J shed 3 bases, with 11 bases lying between them. Germline V CDR1 and CDR2: LNHDA, SQIVND (reference sequence). This CDR3 reads CAAGPNNQPQHF. The CDR3 nucleotides are TGTGCCGCGGGGCCGAACAATCAGCCCCAGCATTTT.

About this clonotype itself: At one end, the junction sequence differs from germline, possibly due to a read error. V and J are TRBV9 and TRBJ1-4; D may be TRBD1 (5 bases). The CDR3 sequence is 15 residues long. Germline V gene sequence: CDR1 SGDLS, CDR2 YYNGEE. The CDR3, as DNA: TGTGCCAGCAGCGTAGACGGGACGGGGGGAGAAAAACTGTCTTTT. It specifies CASSVDGTGGEKLSF.

This clonotype was found many times. The chain employs TRBV7-6 and TRBJ2-5; a possible D gene is TRBD1 (6 bases). The CDR3 consists of 15 residues. Per the germline V gene, CDR1 is SGHVS and CDR2 is FNYEAQ. Trimming took 2 bases from V and 5 from J, leaving 15 bases between them. The CDR3 nucleotides read TGTGCCAGCAGCTTATCGGGAAGGGGGTTTGAGACCCAGTACTTC. Its protein product is CASSLSGRGFETQYF.

Of note for this clonotype: This could be a read error, since a much larger clone is one nucleotide away. The chain links TRBV30 to TRBJ2-2, with D perhaps matching TRBD2 (7 bases). The CDR3 loop spans 14 amino acids. Germline CDR1 is GTSNPN and CDR2 is SVGIG (reference sequence). Here the CDR3 DNA reads TGTGCCTGGAGTGTACTCGGGGGGCGCGGGGAGCTGCTTTTT. This gives the protein CAWSVLGGRGELLF.

This clonotype appeared many times. The CDR3: CASSFDRDMTDTQYF. DNA for the CDR3: TGCGCCAGCAGCTTTGACAGGGACATGACAGATACGCAGTATTTT. V is TRBV4-3 and J is TRBJ2-3; 7 bases fit TRBD1. V dropped 5 bases and J dropped 3; count of bases not matched to a gene: 8. Germline CDR1 reads LGHNA; CDR2 reads YSLEER. The CDR3 runs 15 residues.

V is TRBV12-3 or TRBV12-4 and J is TRBJ2-1, with 7 positions matching TRBD2. This CDR3 spans 17 amino acids. V gave up 10 bases and J gave up 4 bases; unmatched junction bases: 19. CDR3 region: CATSGTVGREIYNEQFF. The CDR3 DNA is TGTGCCACCTCGGGGACCGTGGGGCGGGAGATATACAATGAGCAGTTCTTC.

At least ten counts were recorded for this clonotype. The V gene is TRBV20-1, the J gene TRBJ1-6; 7 bases match TRBD1. The germline V gene has CDR1 DFQATT and CDR2 SNEGSKA (reference sequence). The CDR3 sequence is 14 residues long. J gave up 7 bases and V 1 base, and 4 bases lay outside the gene matches. The CDR3 DNA reads as TGCAGTGCTAGAGGGGGACAGTGGAATTCACCCCTCCACTTT. The encoded protein is CSARGGQWNSPLHF.

This CDR3 is CASSYSSVGQKNTEAFF. The CDR3, as DNA: TGTGCCAGCAGTTACTCGTCAGTGGGACAGAAGAACACTGAAGCTTTCTTT. V gene TRBV6-5 combines with J gene TRBJ1-1, with 7 bases identical to TRBD1. This CDR3 region has 17 residues. V shed 0 bases and J 1 base; nucleotides not matched to a gene: 8. Per the germline V gene, CDR1 is MNHEY and CDR2 is SVGAGI.

This clonotype occurred many times. This sequence joins TRBV12-3 or TRBV12-4 and TRBJ2-3; D may be TRBD1 or TRBD2 (5 bases each). The CDR3 is 16 residues long. V lost 3 bases and J lost 1, with 14 bases in between. As DNA, the CDR3 is TGTGCCAGCAGTTTGTTGGGGGTAGCCGGCACAGATACGCAGTATTTT. Amino acids: CASSLLGVAGTDTQYF.

This clonotype has only a few counts. This chain uses TRBV19 with TRBJ2-5; unclear D gene. Trimming took 3 bases from V and 7 from J, leaving 12 bases between them. The CDR3 consists of 13 residues. Per the germline V gene, CDR1 is LNHDA and CDR2 is SQIVND (reference sequence). The CDR3 nucleotides read TGTGCCAGTAGTATGGGGAACCAGGTGACCCAGTACTTC. Encoded protein: CASSMGNQVTQYF. Based on the CDR3 plus reference TRBV19 and TRBJ2-5, the full variable domain is DGGITQSPKYLFRKEGQNVTLSCEQNLNHDAMYWYRQDPGQGLRLIYYSQIVNDFQKGDIAEGYSVSREKKESFPLTVTSAQKNPTAFYLCASSMGNQVTQYFGPGTRLLVL.

In the case of this clonotype: This may be a read error: a much more frequent sequence differs by one nucleotide. The chain carries TRBV6-5 and TRBJ2-2; D is undetermined. Germline V CDR1 and CDR2: MNHEY, SVGAGI. This CDR3 is built from 15 residues. V lost 2 bases and J 4 bases, leaving 11 bases between the germline ends. CDR3 loop: CASSYHFGGTGELFF. DNA of the CDR3: TGTGCCAGCAGTTACCACTTCGGTGGCACCGGGGAGCTGTTTTTT.

On this clonotype: A much larger clone lies a single base off, so this may be a read error. The chain combines TRBV7-9 with TRBJ1-4; possible D gene TRBD1, 5 bases. The CDR3 extends over 13 amino acids. Germline CDR1 and CDR2: SEHNR and FQNEAQ (reference sequence). The CDR3 spells CASGDSQEEKLLF. For the CDR3, the DNA is TGTGCCAGCGGAGACAGTCAGGAGGAAAAACTGCTTTTT. Based on the CDR3 plus reference TRBV7-9 and TRBJ1-4, the full variable domain is DTGVSQNPRHKITKRGQNVTFRCDPISEHNRLYWYRQTLGQGPEFLTYFQNEAQLEKSRLLSDRFSAERPKGSFSTLEIQRTEQGDSAMYLCASGDSQEEKLLFGSGTQLSVL.

Many counts were recorded for this clonotype. The V gene is TRBV20-1, the J gene TRBJ1-4, with TRBD1 matching over 9 bases. J lost 7 bases, V lost 1 base, and 10 bases had no gene match. The CDR3 contains 16 residues. The germline CDR1 and CDR2 sequences are DFQATT and SNEGSKA (reference sequence). The CDR3 sequence: CSARVLYGTGIEKLFF. For the CDR3, the DNA is TGCAGTGCTAGAGTCCTCTATGGGACAGGGATTGAAAAACTGTTTTTT.